Listed here are 30 T cell receptor beta chains from one sample, sequenced in a study of blood T cell repertoires in COVID-19. Clones were read by immunoSEQ multiplex PCR, and TCRdb kept only the in-frame ones, dropping some. The repertoire holds 95,000 to 120,000 clones, approximately 83% seen once, with roughly 4% in the top ten. The sample was peripheral blood. The receptors were sampled from a woman aged 65 to 85 with acute or convalescent COVID-19.

The chain combines TRBV7-8 with TRBJ1-1; perhaps TRBD1 as D (6 bases). The length of the CDR3 is 11 residues. Germline CDR1 and CDR2: SGHVS and FQNEAQ. Between the trimmed V and J ends, which lost 5 bases and 7 bases, there was a span of 8 bases. As DNA, the CDR3 is TGTGCCAGCAGCAAGGGGGATGAAGCTTTCTTT. This gives the protein CASSKGDEAFF. The full variable domain, with the rest looked up from reference TRBV7-8 and TRBJ1-1, is GAGVSQSPRYKVAKRGQDVALRCDPISGHVSLFWYQQALGQGPEFLTYFQNEAQLDKSGLPSDRFFAERPEGSVSTLKIQRTQQEDSAVYLCASSKGDEAFFGQGTRLTVV.

V gene TRBV7-2 combines with J gene TRBJ1-1, with D unresolved. CDR3 length: 14 residues. The V end was cut by 5 bases, the J end by 1 base, with 11 bases between. CDR1 and CDR2 from the germline V gene are SGHTA and FQGNSA. The CDR3 coding sequence is TGTGCCAGCAGCCCGAATCGACAGAACACTGAAGCTTTCTTT. Translation: CASSPNRQNTEAFF.

The chain links TRBV6-2 or TRBV6-3 to TRBJ2-2; 8 nucleotides align to TRBD1. The CDR3 contains 16 residues. Germline CDR1 reads MNHEY; CDR2 reads SVGEGT. The trim removed 2 bases at V and 5 bases at J, leaving 7 bases unmatched. Here the CDR3 reads CASSYIRGRPTGELFF. For the CDR3, the DNA is TGTGCCAGCAGTTACATCAGGGGGCGACCGACCGGGGAGCTGTTTTTT.

The chain joins TRBV28 to TRBJ1-4; D is uncertain. CDR1 and CDR2 (germline): MDHEN, SYDVKM. The CDR3 sequence is 14 residues long. The ends were cut back, 8 bases at V and 5 bases at J, with 15 bases in the middle. CDR3 DNA: TGTGCCAGCGCGCCTGGCGGGAAAAATGAAAAACTGTTTTTT. As protein: CASAPGGKNEKLFF.

DNA of the CDR3: TGTGCCAGCAGTTTGGGGACTAGAGGCACAGATACGCAGTATTTT. It codes for CASSLGTRGTDTQYF. The chain uses TRBV6-2 or TRBV6-3 and TRBJ2-3, with 8 bases lining up with TRBD2. Germline V gene sequence: CDR1 MNHEY, CDR2 SVGEGT. The CDR3 covers 15 residues. The trim removed 4 bases at V and 1 base at J, leaving 4 bases unmatched.

This chain uses TRBV18 with TRBJ2-7; TRBD1 matches 9 bases. The germline CDR1 and CDR2 sequences are KGHSH and LQKENI. This CDR3 is built from 14 residues. Trimming at V came to 5 bases and at J to 4 bases, leaving 6 bases not matched to a gene. The CDR3 nucleotides read TGTGCCAGCTCATTGGACAGGGGTGCGTACGAGCAGTACGTC. This codes for CASSLDRGAYEQYV.

The V and J genes are TRBV7-3 and TRBJ2-2; 8 bases fit TRBD1. V trimming: 5 bases; J trimming: 6 bases; junction bases outside the gene matches: 8. The V gene's germline CDR1 is SGHTA and CDR2 FQGTGA. The CDR3 contains 15 residues. The CDR3 loop is CASSLTGQGAGELFF. CDR3 in DNA: TGTGCCAGCAGCCTCACCGGACAGGGAGCCGGGGAGCTGTTTTTT.

V usage is TRBV18 and J usage is TRBJ1-3, with D tentatively TRBD1 (5 bases). The CDR3 covers 14 residues. The germline V gene encodes CDR1 KGHSH and CDR2 LQKENI. Trimming shortened V by 3 bases and J by 8 bases, and 14 bases separated the two germline ends. In DNA, the CDR3 is TGTGCCAGCTCACCGAGGCAGGGCGTTTACACCATATATTTT. As protein: CASSPRQGVYTIYF.

This chain uses TRBV28 with TRBJ2-2; 10 bases match TRBD1. The V segment lost 3 bases and the J segment 4 bases; nucleotides outside the gene matches: 8. CDR1 is MDHEN and CDR2 is SYDVKM in the germline V gene. The CDR3 is 17 amino acids. The CDR3 DNA reads as TGTGCCAGCAGTTTCCGCGACAGGGGGCGAGGCACCGGGGAGCTGTTTTTT. Its translation is CASSFRDRGRGTGELFF. Complete variable domain (other parts from reference TRBV28 and TRBJ2-2): DVKVTQSSRYLVKRTGEKVFLECVQDMDHENMFWYRQDPGLGLRLIYFSYDVKMKEKGDIPEGYSVSREKKERFSLILESASTNQTSMYLCASSFRDRGRGTGELFFGEGSRLTVL.

The chain carries TRBV7-2 and TRBJ1-1, with a tentative D call TRBD1 (6 bases). This CDR3 contains 14 residues. Trimming cost V 7 bases and J 4 bases, with 16 bases left between them. Germline V lookup: CDR1 SGHTA, CDR2 FQGNSA. The CDR3 coding sequence is TGTGCCAGCACCCAGACAGGTCCGGGCACTGAAGCTTTCTTT. Amino acid sequence: CASTQTGPGTEAFF.

This clone was counted between two and nine times. The chain recombines TRBV5-1 with TRBJ2-1; TRBD1 matches at 11 bases. Germline assignment: CDR1 SGHRS and CDR2 YFSETQ. Trimming at V came to 3 bases and at J to 6 bases, leaving 2 bases not matched to a gene. The CDR3 runs 14 residues. The CDR3: CASSSGQGANEQFF. The CDR3 bases are TGCGCCAGCAGCTCTGGACAGGGGGCCAATGAGCAGTTCTTC.

V usage is TRBV5-6 and J usage is TRBJ2-6; D is undetermined. Germline CDR1 is SGHDT and CDR2 is YYEEEE. V lost 1 base and J lost 4, with 6 bases in between. The CDR3 length is 14 residues. Here the CDR3 DNA reads TGTGCCAGCAGCTTGACAGTCGGGGCCAACGTCCTGACTTTC. It translates to CASSLTVGANVLTF.

This chain joins TRBV7-9 and TRBJ2-2, with D uncertain. The germline V gene has CDR1 SEHNR and CDR2 FQNEAQ (reference sequence). The CDR3 is 14 amino acids. V gave up 4 bases and J gave up 4 bases, with 10 bases separating them. CDR3 sequence: CASSYDEATGELFF. The DNA for the CDR3 is TGTGCCAGCAGCTACGATGAGGCCACCGGGGAGCTGTTTTTT.

The chain uses TRBV5-1 and TRBJ2-2, with D tentatively TRBD2 (6 bases). Per germline, CDR1 SGHRS and CDR2 YFSETQ. Trimming shortened V by 4 bases and J by 6 bases, and 13 bases separated the two germline ends. CDR3 length equals 14 residues. The CDR3 reads CASSRDSASGELFF. The CDR3, as DNA: TGCGCCAGCAGCAGGGACTCCGCCTCCGGGGAGCTGTTTTTT. The whole variable domain, remainder taken from reference TRBV5-1 and TRBJ2-2, is KAGVTQTPRYLIKTRGQQVTLSCSPISGHRSVSWYQQTPGQGLQFLFEYFSETQRNKGNFPGRFSGRQFSNSRSEMNVSTLELGDSALYLCASSRDSASGELFFGEGSRLTVL.

This rearrangement joins TRBV4-1 to TRBJ2-3; 14 bases align to TRBD2. This CDR3 has 16 residues. Per the germline V gene, CDR1 is MGHRA and CDR2 is YSYEKL. Trimming cost V 2 bases and J 10 bases; bases outside gene matches: 8. CDR3 protein: CASSQQGLAGAFPQYF. In nucleotides, the CDR3 is TGCGCCAGCAGCCAACAGGGACTAGCGGGGGCCTTCCCGCAGTATTTT.

In nucleotides, the CDR3 is TGTGCCAGCAGCCAACAGGGCTGGGACACCTTC. Protein sequence: CASSQQGWDTF. This rearrangement joins TRBV6-5 to TRBJ1-2; D might be TRBD1 (6 bases). Germline CDR1 reads MNHEY; CDR2 reads SVGAGI. There are 11 residues in the CDR3. V was shortened by 6 bases and J by 12 bases, with 14 bases between the two germline ends.

The chain uses TRBV6-5 and TRBJ2-7, with TRBD2 matching 7 bases. Germline V CDR1 and CDR2: MNHEY, SVGAGI. The CDR3 runs 16 residues. V shed 4 bases and J 5 bases; nucleotides not matched to a gene: 14. CDR3 nucleotide sequence: TGTGCCAGCAGTTTCCGGGACTACCCCCCTATGAACGAGCAGTACTTC. Translating gives CASSFRDYPPMNEQYF.

The chain joins TRBV4-2 to TRBJ2-2; unclear D gene. CDR1 is LGHNA, CDR2 YNFKEQ, per germline. The length of the CDR3 is 14 residues. Trimming removed 4 bases at V and 1 base at J, with 7 bases between. Written as DNA, the CDR3 is TGTGCCAGCAGCCTACGAGAGAACACCGGGGAGCTGTTTTTT. Translating gives CASSLRENTGELFF.

The genes are TRBV7-2 and TRBJ2-3, with 9 bases fitting TRBD1. The CDR3 has 16 amino acids. Germline values: CDR1 SGHTA, CDR2 FQGNSA. V was pared by 6 bases and J by 2 bases, with 9 bases of the junction left unmatched. The CDR3 coding sequence is TGTGCCAGCAGTTCACAGGGGGCAGTTTTCACAGATACGCAGTATTTT. Its translation: CASSSQGAVFTDTQYF.

The J gene is TRBJ2-3, the V gene TRBV21-1; no DNA check was done on the table's D call, TRBD2. TRBV21-1 is noted as a pseudogene. The length of the CDR3 is 17 residues. The CDR3 bases are TGTGCCAGCAGCGCCACTACCCTTGGCAACGGCACAGATACGCAGTATTTT. Residues: CASSATTLGNGTDTQYF.

J is TRBJ2-7 and V is TRBV14, with a weak D call TRBD1 (5 bases). V lost 2 bases and J 3 bases, leaving 11 bases between the germline ends. The CDR3 totals 14 residues. The germline CDR1 and CDR2 sequences are SGHDN and FVKESK. In DNA, the CDR3 is TGTGCCAGCAGCCAAAACAGGTTCCTCTACGAGCAGTACGTC. Translating it yields CASSQNRFLYEQYV.

The genes are TRBV2 and TRBJ1-2; the D is unclear. Germline CDR1 is SNHLY and CDR2 is FYNNEI. The CDR3 is 13 amino acids. Between the trimmed V and J ends, which lost 3 bases and 5 bases, there was a span of 10 bases. The CDR3 region has the DNA TGTGCCAGCAGTGACCCAGGTTCTTATGGCTACACCTTC. Its protein is CASSDPGSYGYTF.

This chain links TRBV9 with TRBJ2-5; possible D gene TRBD1, 6 bases. Per germline, CDR1 SGDLS and CDR2 YYNGEE. The CDR3 runs 15 residues. The ends were cut back, 0 bases at V and 5 bases at J, with 14 bases in the middle. Here the CDR3 reads CASSVDRAGWETQYF. The CDR3 DNA sequence: TGTGCCAGCAGCGTAGACAGGGCCGGGTGGGAGACCCAGTACTTC. Looking up the rest from reference TRBV9 and TRBJ2-5 gives the full variable domain: DSGVTQTPKHLITATGQRVTLRCSPRSGDLSVYWYQQSLDQGLQFLIQYYNGEERAKGNILERFSAQQFPDLHSELNLSSLELGDSALYFCASSVDRAGWETQYFGPGTRLLVL.

In regard to this clone: The sample holds other DNA sequences that translate to the same CDR3. This chain uses TRBV19 with TRBJ1-2, with 9 bases identical to TRBD1. Germline CDR1 reads LNHDA; CDR2 reads SQIVND (reference sequence). The trim removed 6 bases at V and 4 bases at J, leaving 0 bases unmatched. This CDR3 is built from 12 residues. Here the CDR3 reads CASRDRGYGYTF. The CDR3 coding sequence is TGTGCCAGTAGGGACAGGGGCTATGGCTACACCTTC.

This clone occurred once. This chain links TRBV29-1 with TRBJ1-2, with TRBD1 matching 7 bases. CDR3 length: 13 amino acids. V shed 2 bases and J 7 bases; nucleotides not matched to a gene: 7. CDR1 SQVTM and CDR2 ANQGSEA come from the germline V gene. The CDR3 loop reads CSVESTGEIGYTF. The CDR3 DNA reads as TGCAGCGTTGAATCAACAGGGGAAATTGGCTACACCTTC.

CDR3 protein: CASSDQDRDGETQYF. For the CDR3, the DNA is TGTGCCAGCAGTGACCAGGACAGGGACGGAGAGACCCAGTACTTC. The chain uses TRBV25-1 and TRBJ2-5; 8 bases map to TRBD1. CDR1 and CDR2 (germline): MGHDK, SYGVNS. This CDR3 spans 15 amino acids. Trimming cost V 3 bases and J 4 bases; bases outside gene matches: 7.

This clone has just a few counts. The chain combines TRBV7-9 with TRBJ2-6, with 9 bases that match TRBD2. The CDR3 consists of 18 residues. V lost 5 bases and J lost 0; bases outside the gene matches: 8. The germline V gene encodes CDR1 SEHNR and CDR2 FQNEAQ (reference sequence). CDR3 in DNA: TGTGCCAGCAGCCGGAGCGGGGGGAGAAGCTCTGGGGCCAACGTCCTGACTTTC. It translates to CASSRSGGRSSGANVLTF.

The chain links TRBV19 to TRBJ1-3; D is ambiguous. The CDR3 is 13 residues long. Germline CDR1 and CDR2: LNHDA and SQIVND (reference sequence). V gave up 7 bases and J gave up 4 bases, with 11 bases separating them. This CDR3 is CASKPPGGNTIYF. CDR3 in DNA: TGTGCCAGTAAGCCGCCCGGGGGAAACACCATATATTTT.

The V call is TRBV25-1, the J call TRBJ1-2; 8 nucleotides match TRBD1. CDR1 is MGHDK, CDR2 SYGVNS, per germline. The CDR3 consists of 15 residues. The J segment lost 8 bases and the V segment lost 1 base, leaving 9 bases of the junction unmatched. The DNA for the CDR3 is TGTGCCAGCAGTGAATCAGGACAGGGTCCTTCGGGCTACACCTTC. Its translation: CASSESGQGPSGYTF.

V is TRBV18 and J is TRBJ2-3, with TRBD2 identical over 12 bases. CDR3 length: 16 residues. After removal of 4 bases from V and 6 bases from J, the junction contained 8 bases not matched to a gene. CDR1 and CDR2 from the germline V gene are KGHSH and LQKENI. The CDR3 DNA sequence: TGTGCCAGCTCACGACTAGCGGGGGCGCCCGACGATACGCAGTATTTT. Translating gives CASSRLAGAPDDTQYF.